This T cell receptor (beta chain) appears in the sequencing data of a study of cytomegalovirus exposure and HLA in healthy donors. The study, taken as a whole, reports: The study flagged 150 to 200 TCR beta chains as cytomegalovirus-associated. Clonal expansion was found to be greater in HLA-associated TCR beta chains than in equally common others in a later analysis. Highly shared sequence variants in one cluster were likely a sequencing artifact.

A multiplex PCR was run with 60 Vbeta primers and 13 Jbeta primers. TCRdb's copy holds only in-frame clones and misses some; the assay was immunoSEQ multiplex PCR. The data hold hundreds of thousands of clones, with roughly 89% observed a single time. V was shortened by 1 base and J by 10 bases, with 12 bases between the two germline ends. The CDR3 extends over 14 amino acids. Germline loops: CDR1 SGDLS, CDR2 YYNGEE. Concerning this clone itself: Its specificity is not known.

The chain joins TRBV9 to TRBJ1-6, with D perhaps matching TRBD1 (6 bases). The receptor comes from a young woman in good health and CMV-seronegative. Sequencing used PBMCs. CDR3 nucleotides: TGTGCCAGCAGCGTAAGGGACATGGGGTCACCCCTCCACTTT. Translating gives CASSVRDMGSPLHF.